This T cell receptor beta chain is drawn from a study of T cells in Graves' hyperthyroidism and ophthalmopathy. To note about this clonotype: Its antigen is unknown.

From RNA transcripts, TCR beta CDR3 regions were amplified. The HTBI primer set drove a first-round RT-PCR of the TCR CDR3. TCRdb reanalysed the multiplex PCR reads using MiXCR and keeps one entry per CDR3 protein. The table shows about 570,000 distinct CDR3 sequences, with under 60% occurring only once. This CDR3 region has 15 residues. Looked up from germline, CDR1 is SQVTM and CDR2 is ANQGSEA. Overall study findings and caveats: Researchers report that a 13 V-J model separated ophthalmopathy from stable hyperthyroidism.

The sequence came from an adult woman with Graves' disease, either hyperthyroidism or ophthalmopathy (not recorded which). The V call is TRBV29-1, the J call TRBJ1-5; D gene unclear. Sequencing was done on a sample of peripheral blood or thyroid tissue (not recorded which). The CDR3 DNA sequence: TGCAGTGCTAGCGCCCCGGAGTGGGGCAATCAGCCCCAGCATTTT. Its translation is CSASAPEWGNQPQHF.